The present entry profiles one T cell receptor (beta chain) with its context. Its antigen remains unidentified. One base away there is no much larger clone; base qualities are not given. Looking up the germline V gene yields CDR1 KGHSY and CDR2 FQNENV. The junction shows trimming of 2 bases on V and 4 bases on J, plus 11 bases between the germline ends. The CDR3 has 14 amino acids, counting the end cysteine and phenylalanine. The sequence is cut down to CDR3 DNA, 42 bases in frame from base 1. The sample originates from a study of beta chain features in type 1 diabetes (dated by TCRdb to 2016 to 2019). Broadly, across the study: Mean age, gender distribution, total cell number and subset yield did not differ between patients and healthy donors. In the study, TCRB repertoires of sorted circulating CD4+ T cell subsets from recently diagnosed type 1 diabetes patients were compared with those of matched healthy donors. Regulatory and stem cell-like memory subsets were isolated from only 8 patients and roughly 8 healthy donors, whereas naive and central memory subsets came from all 30 or so donors. Across all samples, some 100,000,000 sorted cells were examined, and cell number per subset correlated strongly with RNA yield.

All of the isolated RNA was reverse transcribed with the High Capacity cDNA Reverse Transcription Kit, so expressed TCRB transcripts were sequenced. Naive, central memory and regulatory T cell samples underwent deep immunoSEQ sequencing, averaging around 4 million total reads per sample. After sorted cells were lysed in RLT buffer, RNA was extracted with DNase-treated RNeasy Micro or Mini kits, with the choice depending on cell number. To prevent cross-contamination, every cell subset was processed on its own, while patient and healthy donor samples were processed together. Using the immunoSEQ multiplex PCR, TCRB sequences were amplified from cDNA into 87-bp fragments spanning the CDR3 region. The amplicons were sequenced using the Illumina HiSeq platform. The published analysis was carried out like this. PCR bias was computationally corrected using synthetic template baselines, reads within Hamming distance 2 were collapsed, and singletons that could not be merged were discarded. Reads were aligned against IMGT to assign V, D and J genes, CDR3 length and insertions or deletions at six rearrangement sites. Clonotype counts were normalized to sorted cell number within each subset before computing true diversity and Gini coefficients with the tcR R package. Repertoire sharing was quantified using the overlap coefficient calculated on TCRB nucleotide sequences. As a proxy for the pre-selection repertoire, out-of-frame TCRB sequences from naive cells were analyzed. Entries here come from immuneACCESS through TCRdb and include only in-frame sequences with V and J called. Some clones fail to appear in such tables; in the studies checked, an unresolved V gene covers under half of the shortfall, and the cause of the remainder is unknown. That table furnishes V, J and clone size, whereas the DNA furnished D and trimming. The sample table contains 350,000 to 400,000 clones; only one count was recorded for around 13% of them. Clones ranked in the top ten supply approximately 0.01% of the sample.

Study-wide conclusions, independent of this receptor: Shorter templates might be favored by PCR, yet because patient and control samples were amplified and corrected together, any such skew would affect both groups equally. Patients with type 1 diabetes made fewer insertions and deleted more nucleotides at VDJ recombination sites, implying thymic rearrangement abnormalities. Because cDNA was sequenced instead of genomic DNA, highly expressing activated cells could be over-represented, though the groups showed no difference in activation or CD3 levels. Type 1 diabetes patients showed a moderate but significant shortening of TCRB CDR3 length in all four CD4+ subsets. Naive, central memory and regulatory TCRB repertoires appeared more similar among patients than among healthy donors. HLA sub-analyses involved small numbers of individuals, so any influence of HLA type on TCRB rearrangement remained unresolved.

From each donor, a single peripheral blood sample of approximately 0.11 L on average was drawn into heparinised tubes. A BD FACSAria II and a panel including CD45RO, CCR7, CD25, CD127, CD95 and CD27 were used to sort naive, central memory, regulatory and stem cell-like memory CD4+ T cells. All sorted populations exceeded 95% purity. PBMCs were separated immediately by Lymphoprep density gradient centrifugation and were stained directly, without being cultured. Samples were stained and sorted in pairs, with one healthy donor and one patient per experiment, so that batch effects were minimized. The sequence derives from a woman between 18 and 29 years old with type 1 diabetes. This sequence uses TRBV16 and TRBJ1-2; the D gene remains uncertain. The sequencing input was naive CD4+ T cells from blood. The cell subset or site label of this sample denotes: true naive CD4+ T cells. The nucleotide sequence is given as TGTGCCAGCAGCCAAGCTCTGAGTGGCTATGGCTACACCTTC. This encodes CASSQALSGYGYTF. This CDR3, with the reference TRBV16 and TRBJ1-2 proteins standing in past its ends, gives the full variable domain GEEVAQTPKHLVRGEGQKAKLYCAPIKGHSYVFWYQQVLKNEFKFLISFQNENVFDETGMPKERFSAKCLPNSPCSLEIQATKLEDSAVYFCASSQALSGYGYTFGSGTRLTVV.